This note documents a single T cell receptor (beta chain) sequence. Its cognate antigen is unknown. The data stem from a study of shared clonotypes between healthy human individuals. TCRdb keeps only in-frame clones here, not all; method: immunoSEQ multiplex PCR. The profile covers roughly 2.5 million clones, with around 94% appearing a single time and about 0.13% taken by the ten largest. Germline lookup yields CDR1 GTSNPN and CDR2 SVGIG (reference sequence). The germline V and J ends were trimmed by 0 bases and 8 bases, with 13 bases remaining between them. The CDR3 totals 14 residues. Overall study findings and caveats: Clonotypes shared by all four donors outscored non-shared clonotypes in generation probability.

The chain joins TRBV30 to TRBJ1-4; a weak D match, TRBD1 (6 bases). Sequenced input: naive CD4+ T cells sorted from blood. Regarding subset: CD45RA+ positively selected. The sequence was obtained from a man in his late teens or twenties in good health. The CDR3 DNA sequence: TGTGCCTGGAGTGTACAGGGAGGATGGGAAAAACTGTTTTTT. This gives the protein CAWSVQGGWEKLFF. Together with reference TRBV30 and TRBJ1-4, the CDR3 gives the full variable domain: SQTIHQWPATLVQPVGSPLSLECTVEGTSNPNLYWYRQAAGRGLQLLFYSVGIGQISSEVPQNLSASRPQDRQFILSSKKLLLSDSGFYLCAWSVQGGWEKLFFGSGTQLSVL.